This TCR beta chain is drawn from a study of blood T cell repertoires in COVID-19. Study background: Spain, Italy and the United States supplied samples that represented acute and convalescent COVID-19. Nucleic acid was either cDNA or gDNA, and it came from T cells, B-cell-depleted T cells, or PBMCs.

Between the trimmed V and J ends, which lost 0 bases and 2 bases, there was a span of 8 bases. Germline-derived CDR1 and CDR2 are MNHEY and SVGAGI. CDR3 length: 15 residues. This clone has a single count. Source study methods: Counts of nucleated cells, estimated from reference gene primer amplification, were obtained. Only in-frame clones appear in the TCRdb table, and some are missing; sequencing was by immunoSEQ multiplex PCR. The DNA gave D and trimming, while V, J and clone size come from that table. This sample has approximately 390,000 clones, with nearly 90% found just once. The receptor comes from a man in his late teens or twenties with active or convalescent COVID-19. The chain is built from TRBV6-5 and TRBJ2-1; the D gene is possibly TRBD2 (5 bases). Sequencing was performed on peripheral blood. The CDR3 here is CASSYSGRAYNEQFF. The DNA for the CDR3 is TGTGCCAGCAGTTACTCTGGGCGGGCCTACAATGAGCAGTTCTTC.